This TCR beta chain was observed in a study of shared clonotypes between healthy human individuals. Overall study results and limits: Sharing of clonotypes among donors was expected to vary with sequencing depth.

In the original processing: Filtering differed, since immunoSEQ gave only junction sequences and no quality scores. TCRdb's copy holds only in-frame clones and misses some; the assay was immunoSEQ multiplex PCR. The V and J calls and clone size are taken from that table; D and trimming were inferred from the DNA. The table has 2,500,000 or so clones, over 85% seen once. As concerns this clone: The antigen is undetermined.

The donors were adults (healthy and HIV-negative) with no recent acute infections or vaccinations. Germline V gives CDR1 SEHNR, CDR2 FQNEAQ (reference sequence). V dropped 3 bases and J dropped 4 bases, with 10 bases sitting between them. The CDR3 runs 13 residues. The chain carries TRBV7-9 and TRBJ2-7; perhaps TRBD1 as D (6 bases). This receptor was identified in a man between 18 and 35 years old in good health. Some clones in this sample may be carry-over from other donors' samples. The specimen was naive CD4+ T cells from PBMCs. Subset of the sample: CD45RA+ positively selected. DNA of the CDR3: TGTGCCAGCAGCTTTCCCGACAGGTACGAGCAGTACTTC. This gives the protein CASSFPDRYEQYF.